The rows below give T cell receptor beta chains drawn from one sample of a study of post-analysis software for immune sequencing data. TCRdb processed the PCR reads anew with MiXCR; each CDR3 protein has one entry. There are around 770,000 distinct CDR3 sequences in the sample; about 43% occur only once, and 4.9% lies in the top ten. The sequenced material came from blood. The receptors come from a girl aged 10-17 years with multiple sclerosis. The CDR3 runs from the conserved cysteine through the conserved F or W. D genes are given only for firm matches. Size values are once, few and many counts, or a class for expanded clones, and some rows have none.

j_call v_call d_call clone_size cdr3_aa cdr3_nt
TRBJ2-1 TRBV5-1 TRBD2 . CASSQGTSGRNNEQFF TGCGCCAGCAGCCAAGGGACTAGCGGGAGGAACAATGAGCAGTTCTTC
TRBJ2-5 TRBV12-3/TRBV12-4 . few CASSYPGGQAYF TGTGCCAGCAGCTACCCCGGGGGCCAGGCGTACTTC
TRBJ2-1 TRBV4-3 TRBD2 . CASSQSGGQYIYNEQFF TGCGCCAGCAGCCAATCGGGAGGGCAATATATCTACAATGAGCAGTTCTTC
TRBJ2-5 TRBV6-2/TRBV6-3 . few CASSSPAGTSRETQYF TGTGCCAGCAGTTCCCCTGCCGGGACGTCCCGGGAGACCCAGTACTTC
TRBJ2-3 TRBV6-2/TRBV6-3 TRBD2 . CASSYSTREGPDTQYF TGTGCCAGCAGTTACTCGACTAGGGAGGGCCCAGATACGCAGTATTTT
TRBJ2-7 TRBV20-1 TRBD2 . CSARERAGGSYEQYF TGCAGTGCTAGAGAGCGAGCGGGAGGGTCCTACGAGCAGTACTTC
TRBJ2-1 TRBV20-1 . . CSAREASRGAMNEQFF TGCAGTGCTAGAGAGGCCAGCAGGGGCGCTATGAATGAGCAGTTCTTC
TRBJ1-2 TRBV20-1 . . CSAIRAARPLRGYTF TGCAGTGCTATCCGGGCCGCCCGACCACTTCGGGGCTACACCTTC
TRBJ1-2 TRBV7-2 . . CASSPDGGLRYGYTF TGTGCCAGCAGCCCCGATGGGGGGTTGCGTTATGGCTACACCTTC
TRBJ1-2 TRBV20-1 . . CSATGDSYGYTF TGCAGTGCTACAGGAGACAGCTATGGCTACACCTTC
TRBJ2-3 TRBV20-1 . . CSATPFRGRVRDTQYF TGCAGTGCTACCCCTTTTCGGGGGAGAGTAAGGGATACGCAGTATTTT
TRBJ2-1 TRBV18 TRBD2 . CASSSNPRGLAGSDEQLF TGTGCCAGCTCATCAAATCCTCGGGGCCTAGCGGGAAGTGATGAGCAGTTATTC
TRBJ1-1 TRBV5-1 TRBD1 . CASRGQGALITEAFF TGCGCCAGCAGAGGACAGGGGGCGCTGATCACTGAAGCTTTCTTT
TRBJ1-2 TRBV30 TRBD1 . CAWKEGANYGYTF TGTGCCTGGAAGGAGGGGGCAAACTATGGCTACACCTTC
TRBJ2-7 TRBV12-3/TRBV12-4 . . CASSLQFDRPYEQYF TGTGCCAGCAGTCTCCAGTTCGACAGGCCCTACGAGCAGTACTTC
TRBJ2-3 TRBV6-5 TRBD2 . CASSSLAGYPDTQYF TGTGCCAGCAGTTCACTAGCGGGATATCCAGATACGCAGTATTTT
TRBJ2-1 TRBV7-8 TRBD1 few CASSSMGDRGLDNEQFF TGTGCCAGCAGCTCGATGGGGGACAGGGGGCTCGACAATGAGCAGTTCTTC
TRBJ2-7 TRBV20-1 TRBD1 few CSARPTGVYEQYF TGCAGTGCTAGACCTACAGGGGTCTACGAGCAGTACTTC
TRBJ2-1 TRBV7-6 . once CASSGMGNNEQVF TGTGCCAGCAGCGGGATGGGGAATAATGAGCAGGTCTTC
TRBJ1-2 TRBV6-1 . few CASSTETALYGYTF TGTGCCAGCAGCACTGAGACAGCGTTATATGGCTACACCTTC
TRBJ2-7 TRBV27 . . CASKPFGTPNGEQYF TGTGCCAGCAAACCGTTCGGGACACCTAACGGCGAGCAGTACTTC
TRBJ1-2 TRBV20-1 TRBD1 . CSARDTGAAGYTF TGCAGTGCTAGAGATACAGGGGCGGCGGGCTACACCTTC
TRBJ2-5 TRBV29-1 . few CSVEMETQYF TGCAGCGTTGAGATGGAGACCCAGTACTTC
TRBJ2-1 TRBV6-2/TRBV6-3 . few CASNPWAEYSYNEQFF TGTGCCAGCAACCCCTGGGCGGAATACTCCTACAATGAGCAGTTCTTC
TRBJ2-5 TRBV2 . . CASSDSPQPQETQYF TGTGCCAGCAGTGACAGCCCGCAACCCCAAGAGACCCAGTACTTC
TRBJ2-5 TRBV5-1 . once CASSSAAPAQETQYF TGCGCCAGCAGCTCGGCGGCGCCAGCCCAAGAGACCCAGTACTTC
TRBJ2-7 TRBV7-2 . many CASSPDWSSYEQYF TGTGCCAGCAGCCCAGACTGGAGCTCCTACGAGCAGTACTTC
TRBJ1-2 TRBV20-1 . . CSARQDYGYTF TGCAGTGCCAGACAGGACTATGGCTACACCTTC
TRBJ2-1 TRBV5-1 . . CASSLEASGEQFF TGCGCCAGCAGCTTGGAGGCCTCGGGTGAGCAGTTCTTC
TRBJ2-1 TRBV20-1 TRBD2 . CSAFFSSGLADIREQFF TGCAGTGCTTTTTTTTCCTCGGGACTAGCGGACATCCGTGAGCAGTTCTTC
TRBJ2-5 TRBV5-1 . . CASSLDSPGEETQYF TGCGCCAGCAGCTTGGATAGTCCGGGGGAAGAGACCCAGTACTTC
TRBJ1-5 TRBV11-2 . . CASSLTDGSNQPQHF TGTGCCAGCAGCTTAACCGACGGTAGCAATCAGCCCCAGCATTTT
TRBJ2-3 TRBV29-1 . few CSVDTTGHPTQYF TGCAGCGTTGATACTACGGGGCACCCTACGCAGTATTTT
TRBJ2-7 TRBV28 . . CASSLTRYEQYF TGTGCCAGCAGTTTAACTCGCTACGAGCAGTACTTC
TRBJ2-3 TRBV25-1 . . CASSELVGVGADTQYF TGTGCCAGCAGTGAATTGGTGGGAGTAGGCGCAGATACGCAGTATTTT
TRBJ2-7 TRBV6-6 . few CASSYGTTYEQYF TGTGCCAGCAGTTACGGGACAACCTACGAGCAGTACTTC
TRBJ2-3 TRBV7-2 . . CASSLYLGYNLGGDTQYF TGTGCCAGCAGCTTATACCTGGGCTACAACCTTGGGGGAGATACGCAGTATTTT
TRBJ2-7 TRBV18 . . CASSRRDSGSSYEQYF TGTGCCAGCTCAAGAAGGGACTCTGGGAGCTCCTACGAGCAGTACTTC
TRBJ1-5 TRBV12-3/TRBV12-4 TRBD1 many CASAARQGWNQPQHF TGTGCCAGCGCCGCAAGACAGGGGTGGAATCAGCCCCAGCATTTT
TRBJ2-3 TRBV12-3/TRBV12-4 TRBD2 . CASSNSAGGPTDTQYF TGTGCCAGCAGCAACTCAGCGGGAGGGCCCACAGATACGCAGTATTTT
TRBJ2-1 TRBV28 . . CASSFGTVSSYNEQFF TGTGCCAGCAGTTTCGGTACAGTAAGCTCCTACAATGAGCAGTTCTTC
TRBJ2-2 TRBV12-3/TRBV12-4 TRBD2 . CASSFSGRGTGELFF TGTGCCAGCAGTTTTAGCGGGAGGGGAACCGGGGAGCTGTTTTTT
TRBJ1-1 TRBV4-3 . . CASSHGRLNTEAFF TGCGCCAGCAGCCACGGACGCCTGAACACTGAAGCTTTCTTT
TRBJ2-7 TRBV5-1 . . CASSPGYSGDSYEQYF TGCGCCAGCAGCCCCGGATATTCGGGGGACTCCTACGAGCAGTACTTC
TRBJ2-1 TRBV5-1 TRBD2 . CASSLKTSVQPFF TGCGCCAGCAGCTTGAAAACTAGCGTTCAACCGTTCTTC
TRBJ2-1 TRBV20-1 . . CSYRNSYNEQFF TGCAGTTACCGAAACTCCTACAATGAGCAGTTCTTC
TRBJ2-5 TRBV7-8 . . CASSTRLVRETQYF TGTGCCAGCAGCACCAGACTAGTCCGAGAGACCCAGTACTTC
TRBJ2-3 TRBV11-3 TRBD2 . CASSSGLAGDWGTDTQYF TGTGCCAGCAGCTCGGGACTAGCGGGAGATTGGGGCACAGATACGCAGTATTTT
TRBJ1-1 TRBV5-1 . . CASSLYGSAEAFF TGCGCCAGCAGCTTGTACGGGAGCGCTGAAGCTTTCTTT
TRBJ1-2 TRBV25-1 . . CASSEATGYGYTF TGTGCCAGCAGTGAAGCGACGGGCTATGGCTACACCTTC
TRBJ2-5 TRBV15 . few CATSRDHSLETQYF TGTGCCACCAGCAGAGATCACAGCTTAGAGACCCAGTACTTC
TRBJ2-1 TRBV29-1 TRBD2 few CSTGGGGYNEQFF TGCAGCACCGGGGGGGGCGGCTACAATGAGCAGTTCTTC
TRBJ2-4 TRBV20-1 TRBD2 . CSARDLAVGDIQYF TGCAGTGCTAGAGACCTAGCGGTGGGGGACATTCAGTACTTC
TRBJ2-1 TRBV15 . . CATSARVGPKDEQFF TGTGCCACCAGTGCCAGGGTTGGTCCCAAAGATGAGCAGTTCTTC
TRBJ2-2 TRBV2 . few CASSPISNTGELFF TGTGCCAGCAGCCCTATCTCGAACACCGGGGAGCTGTTTTTT